A selection of T cell receptor beta chains follows, all from one sample in a study of T cell responses to AZD1222 COVID-19 vaccine. Measured with immunoSEQ multiplex PCR; TCRdb has only the in-frame clones, and not every one. In the table there are some 120,000 clones, less than 90% of which are singletons. The specimen comprised peripheral blood, sampled on day 0 of AZD1222 vaccination. The source is an adult in good health. The CDR3 runs from the conserved cysteine through the conserved F or W. The order of the fields is D gene, clone size, J gene, V gene, CDR3 protein, CDR3 DNA. A D gene is named only where the DNA matches it firmly. Clone sizes are given selectively: once, few, many, or a class where the clone is expanded.

>NA|NA|TRBJ1-6|TRBV7-2
CASSLARGAPLHF
TGTGCCAGCAGCTTAGCTCGCGGGGCACCCCTCCACTTT
>NA|NA|TRBJ1-2|TRBV10-3
CAIVRRVSGYTF
TGTGCCATCGTACGTCGGGTTAGCGGCTACACCTTC
>TRBD1|once|TRBJ1-1|TRBV19
CASSIDRATEAFF
TGTGCCAGTAGTATCGACAGGGCAACTGAAGCTTTCTTT
>TRBD1|NA|TRBJ1-6|TRBV28
CASSDRGVLDSPLHF
TGTGCCAGCAGCGACAGGGGCGTACTGGACTCACCCCTCCACTTT
>NA|once|TRBJ2-7|TRBV6-2/TRBV6-3
CASSLGDRFYEQYF
TGTGCCAGCAGTTTGGGTGACAGATTCTACGAGCAGTACTTC
>TRBD1|NA|TRBJ1-4|TRBV3-1/TRBV3-2
CASSQKGQGSEKLFF
TGTGCCAGCAGCCAAAAGGGACAGGGGAGTGAAAAACTGTTTTTT
>NA|once|TRBJ1-1|TRBV11-2
CASSLGLGGEAFF
TGTGCCAGCAGCTTAGGTCTGGGGGGTGAAGCTTTCTTT
>TRBD1|NA|TRBJ2-7|TRBV6-5
CASSYAGGYEQYF
TGTGCCAGCAGTTATGCAGGGGGCTACGAGCAGTACTTC
>NA|NA|TRBJ1-1|TRBV6-2/TRBV6-3
CASSYSGGAEAFF
TGTGCCAGCAGTTACTCTGGGGGGGCTGAAGCTTTCTTT
>TRBD1|NA|TRBJ1-2|TRBV28
CASSTLDRGLYGYTF
TGTGCCAGCTCCACCTTAGACAGGGGGCTCTATGGCTACACCTTC
>NA|NA|TRBJ2-1|TRBV29-1
CNVAGGGNEQFF
TGCAACGTCGCAGGGGGGGGGAATGAGCAGTTCTTC
>TRBD2|NA|TRBJ2-7|TRBV30
CAWRVGASGVF
TGTGCCTGGAGAGTCGGGGCTAGCGGGGTCTTC
>NA|few|TRBJ1-6|TRBV19
CASSTGIANSPLHF
TGTGCCAGTAGTACAGGGATCGCCAATTCACCCCTCCACTTT
>NA|NA|TRBJ1-2|TRBV9
CASSDGQFINYGYTF
TGTGCCAGCAGCGACGGACAGTTCATTAACTATGGCTACACCTTC
>NA|once|TRBJ1-1|TRBV5-1
CASSLKSHGGTEAFF
TGCGCCAGCAGCTTGAAGTCTCACGGGGGTACTGAAGCTTTCTTT
>TRBD1|NA|TRBJ1-1|TRBV24-1
CATSDGPTGRNTEAFF
TGTGCCACCAGTGATGGTCCGACAGGGAGGAACACTGAAGCTTTCTTT
>NA|NA|TRBJ1-3|TRBV7-9
CASSLRGAAALSGNTIYF
TGTGCCAGCAGCTTAAGGGGGGCCGCCGCACTCTCTGGAAACACCATATATTTT
>NA|few|TRBJ1-5|TRBV7-9
CASSSQGQPQHF
TGTGCCAGCAGCTCCCAGGGTCAGCCCCAGCATTTT
>NA|NA|TRBJ1-2|TRBV7-8
CASSLQQDYYGYTF
TGTGCCAGCAGCTTACAACAGGATTACTATGGCTACACCTTC
>NA|NA|TRBJ2-3|TRBV9
CASSPGLPDTQYF
TGTGCCAGCAGCCCCGGTCTTCCAGATACGCAGTATTTT
>TRBD1|NA|TRBJ2-5|TRBV28
CASSLGQGFGTQYF
TGTGCCAGCAGTTTGGGACAGGGATTCGGGACCCAGTACTTC
>NA|NA|TRBJ2-2|TRBV9
CASSPEVASTGELFF
TGTGCCAGCAGCCCAGAGGTAGCGTCCACCGGGGAGCTGTTTTTT
>NA|NA|TRBJ1-1|TRBV6-5
CASILDRRENTEAFF
TGTGCCAGCATCCTAGATAGGAGGGAGAACACTGAAGCTTTCTTT
>NA|once|TRBJ1-1|TRBV29-1
CSVAPPYSTEAFF
TGCAGCGTTGCCCCGCCGTATAGCACTGAAGCTTTCTTT
>NA|NA|TRBJ1-3|TRBV7-2
CASSPHSGNTIYF
TGTGCCAGCAGCCCCCACTCTGGAAACACCATATATTTT
>TRBD1|NA|TRBJ1-6|TRBV7-3
CASSLQGTGSPLHF
TGTGCCAGCAGCCTACAGGGGACTGGTTCACCCCTCCACTTT
>NA|many|TRBJ2-6|TRBV24-1
CATSDPGTGANVLTF
TGTGCCACCAGTGACCCCGGGACTGGGGCCAACGTCCTGACTTTC
>NA|NA|TRBJ2-3|TRBV6-5
CASSYGAGFTDTQYF
TGTGCCAGCAGTTATGGAGCAGGATTCACAGATACGCAGTATTTT
>TRBD2|NA|TRBJ2-1|TRBV27
CASQTSGSYNEQFF
TGTGCCAGCCAAACTAGCGGGAGCTACAATGAGCAGTTCTTC
>TRBD1|NA|TRBJ1-2|TRBV6-1
CASSEGGQGLAYGYTF
TGTGCCAGCAGTGAAGGAGGACAGGGGCTTGCCTATGGCTACACCTTC
>TRBD2|NA|TRBJ2-5|TRBV28
CASAGTSEGPGSQYF
TGTGCCAGCGCCGGGACTAGCGAAGGCCCTGGTAGCCAGTACTTC
>NA|NA|TRBJ1-2|TRBV24-1
CATSDRQNADSNYGYTF
TGTGCCACCAGTGACCGACAGAACGCCGATTCTAACTATGGCTACACCTTC
>TRBD1|NA|TRBJ2-7|TRBV9
CASSLGTGYPYEQYF
TGTGCCAGCAGCTTGGGGACAGGGTACCCCTACGAGCAGTACTTC
>TRBD2|NA|TRBJ2-1|TRBV15
CATSRDTRLAGGLTYNEQFF
TGTGCCACCAGCAGAGATACAAGGCTAGCGGGGGGGCTAACCTACAATGAGCAGTTCTTC
>TRBD1|NA|TRBJ2-5|TRBV28
CASSPGTEETQYF
TGTGCCAGCAGTCCAGGGACAGAAGAGACCCAGTACTTC
>TRBD1|NA|TRBJ1-6|TRBV18
CAIGTGDNSPLHF
TGTGCCATCGGGACAGGGGATAATTCACCCCTCCACTTT
>TRBD2|NA|TRBJ2-1|TRBV6-4
CASSDDLAGSHNEQFF
TGTGCCAGCAGTGACGATCTAGCGGGTAGCCACAATGAGCAGTTCTTC
>TRBD1|NA|TRBJ1-4|TRBV4-1
CASRGDRGEKLFF
TGCGCCAGCAGGGGGGACAGGGGTGAAAAACTGTTTTTT
>NA|NA|TRBJ2-1|TRBV28
CASSPPGESSYNEQFF
TGTGCCAGCAGTCCCCCAGGGGAGAGCTCCTACAATGAGCAGTTCTTC
>NA|once|TRBJ1-3|TRBV19
CASQGVQSSGNTIYF
TGTGCCAGCCAAGGGGTCCAGAGCTCCGGAAACACCATATATTTT
>NA|NA|TRBJ1-1|TRBV27
CASSLTWNGEAFF
TGTGCCAGCAGTTTAACTTGGAATGGTGAAGCTTTCTTT
>NA|NA|TRBJ1-3|TRBV7-9
CASSPEITIYF
TGTGCCAGCAGCCCGGAGATCACCATATATTTT
>NA|NA|TRBJ2-5|TRBV6-5
CASSRGGTAWETQYF
TGTGCCAGCAGCAGGGGGGGGACAGCTTGGGAGACCCAGTACTTC
>TRBD1|few|TRBJ1-1|TRBV5-1
CASRTGDDTEAFF
TGCGCCAGCAGAACAGGGGATGACACTGAAGCTTTCTTT
>TRBD2|NA|TRBJ2-3|TRBV28
CASSFGGTRAYTQYF
TGTGCCAGCAGTTTTGGCGGGACTAGGGCGTATACGCAGTATTTT
>NA|once|TRBJ2-1|TRBV14
CASSPYRDILDEQFF
TGTGCCAGCAGCCCATACAGGGATATCCTAGATGAGCAGTTCTTC
>NA|NA|TRBJ1-6|TRBV28
CASSAGVLNSPLHF
TGTGCCAGCAGCGCCGGGGTCCTTAATTCACCCCTCCACTTT
>NA|NA|TRBJ2-2|TRBV19
CASSIVLLGGGNTGELFF
TGTGCCAGTAGTATAGTGCTCCTCGGGGGAGGGAACACCGGGGAGCTGTTTTTT
>TRBD2|NA|TRBJ2-7|TRBV11-3
CASSPGTSGSTTYEQYF
TGTGCCAGCAGCCCTGGGACTAGCGGGAGCACAACCTACGAGCAGTACTTC
>NA|NA|TRBJ1-2|TRBV6-4
CASSDSTQDGIYGYTF
TGTGCCAGCAGTGACTCGACTCAGGACGGTATCTATGGCTACACCTTC
>TRBD2|NA|TRBJ2-1|TRBV6-5
CASSYSVLAANNEQFF
TGTGCCAGCAGTTACTCGGTACTAGCGGCTAACAATGAGCAGTTCTTC
>NA|NA|TRBJ2-6|TRBV18
CASCYVGGPSGANVLTF
TGTGCCAGCTGCTACGTAGGGGGGCCCTCCGGGGCCAACGTCCTGACTTTC
>NA|NA|TRBJ2-3|TRBV19
CASKPGESDTQYF
TGTGCCAGTAAGCCAGGAGAGTCAGATACGCAGTATTTT
>NA|NA|TRBJ1-1|TRBV6-5
CATGYFNTEAFF
TGTGCCACGGGATACTTTAACACTGAAGCTTTCTTT
>TRBD1|NA|TRBJ1-5|TRBV9
CASSGGTGDSNQPQHF
TGTGCCAGCAGCGGTGGGACAGGGGATAGCAATCAGCCCCAGCATTTT
>NA|NA|TRBJ2-7|TRBV6-1
CASSEATGPYEQYF
TGTGCCAGCAGTGAAGCCACAGGACCCTACGAGCAGTACTTC
>TRBD2|NA|TRBJ2-7|TRBV12-5
CASGLASGGSYEQYF
TGTGCTAGTGGTTTGGCTAGCGGGGGTTCCTACGAGCAGTACTTC